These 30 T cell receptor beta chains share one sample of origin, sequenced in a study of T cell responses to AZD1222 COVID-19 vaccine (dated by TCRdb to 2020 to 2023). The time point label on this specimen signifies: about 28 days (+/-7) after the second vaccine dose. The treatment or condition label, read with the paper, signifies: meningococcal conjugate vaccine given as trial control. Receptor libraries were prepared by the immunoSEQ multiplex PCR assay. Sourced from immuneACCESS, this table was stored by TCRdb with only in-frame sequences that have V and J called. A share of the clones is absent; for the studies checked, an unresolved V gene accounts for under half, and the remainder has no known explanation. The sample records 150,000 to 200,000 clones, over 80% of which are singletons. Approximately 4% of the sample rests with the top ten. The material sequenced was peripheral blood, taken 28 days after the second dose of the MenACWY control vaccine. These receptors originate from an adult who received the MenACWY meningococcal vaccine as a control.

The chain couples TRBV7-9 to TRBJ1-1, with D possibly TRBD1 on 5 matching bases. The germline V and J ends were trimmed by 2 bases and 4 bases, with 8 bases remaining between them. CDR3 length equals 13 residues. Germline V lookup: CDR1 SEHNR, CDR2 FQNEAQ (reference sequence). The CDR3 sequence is CASSLIQGTEAFF. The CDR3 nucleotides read TGTGCCAGCAGCTTAATCCAGGGCACTGAAGCTTTCTTT.

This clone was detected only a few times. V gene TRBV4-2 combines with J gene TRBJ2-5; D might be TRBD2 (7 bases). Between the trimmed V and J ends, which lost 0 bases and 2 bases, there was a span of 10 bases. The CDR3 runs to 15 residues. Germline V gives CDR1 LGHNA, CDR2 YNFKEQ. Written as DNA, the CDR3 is TGTGCCAGCAGCCAAGAGAGGGGGGGGCAAGAGACCCAGTACTTC. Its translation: CASSQERGGQETQYF.

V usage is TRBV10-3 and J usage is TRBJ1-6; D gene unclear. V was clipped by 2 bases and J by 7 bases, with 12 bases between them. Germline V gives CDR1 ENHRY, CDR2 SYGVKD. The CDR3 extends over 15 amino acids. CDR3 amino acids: CAISERPTGNSPLHF. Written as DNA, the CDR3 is TGTGCCATCAGTGAGCGCCCGACGGGGAATTCACCCCTCCACTTT.

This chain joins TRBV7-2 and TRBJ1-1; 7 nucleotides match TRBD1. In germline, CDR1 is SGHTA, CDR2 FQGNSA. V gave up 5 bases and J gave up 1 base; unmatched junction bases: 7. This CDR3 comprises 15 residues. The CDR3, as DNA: TGTGCCAGCAGCCCCCCCGGGACAGAGAACACTGAAGCTTTCTTT. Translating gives CASSPPGTENTEAFF. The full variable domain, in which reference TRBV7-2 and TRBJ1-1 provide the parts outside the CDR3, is GAGVSQSPSNKVTEKGKDVELRCDPISGHTALYWYRQSLGQGLEFLIYFQGNSAPDKSGLPSDRFSAERTGGSVSTLTIQRTQQEDSAVYLCASSPPGTENTEAFFGQGTRLTVV.

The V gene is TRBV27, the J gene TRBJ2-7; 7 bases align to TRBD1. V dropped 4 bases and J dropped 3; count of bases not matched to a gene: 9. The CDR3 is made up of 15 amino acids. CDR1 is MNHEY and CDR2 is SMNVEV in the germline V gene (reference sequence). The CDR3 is CASSSRRTGFYEQYF. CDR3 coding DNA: TGTGCCAGCAGTTCCCGTCGGACAGGCTTCTACGAGCAGTACTTC.

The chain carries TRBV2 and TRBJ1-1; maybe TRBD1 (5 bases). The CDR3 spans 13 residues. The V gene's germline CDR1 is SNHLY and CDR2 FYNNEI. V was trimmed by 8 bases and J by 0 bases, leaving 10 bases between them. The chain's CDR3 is CASRTSMNTEAFF. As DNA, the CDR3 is TGTGCCAGCCGGACATCCATGAACACTGAAGCTTTCTTT. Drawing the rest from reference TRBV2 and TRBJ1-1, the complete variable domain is EPEVTQTPSHQVTQMGQEVILRCVPISNHLYFYWYRQILGQKVEFLVSFYNNEISEKSEIFDDQFSVERPDGSNFTLKIRSTKLEDSAMYFCASRTSMNTEAFFGQGTRLTVV.

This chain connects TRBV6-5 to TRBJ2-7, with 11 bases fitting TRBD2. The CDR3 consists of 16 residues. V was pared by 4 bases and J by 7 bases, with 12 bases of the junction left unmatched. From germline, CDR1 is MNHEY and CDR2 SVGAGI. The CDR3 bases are TGTGCCAGCAGTTCCCGCACTAGCGGGAGATCGGGAGAGCAGTACTTC. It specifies CASSSRTSGRSGEQYF.

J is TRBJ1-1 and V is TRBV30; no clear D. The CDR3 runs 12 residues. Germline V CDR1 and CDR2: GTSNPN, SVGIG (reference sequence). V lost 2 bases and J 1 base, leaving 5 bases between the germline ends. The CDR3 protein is CAWSPGNTEAFF. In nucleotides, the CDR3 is TGTGCCTGGAGTCCGGGGAACACTGAAGCTTTCTTT.

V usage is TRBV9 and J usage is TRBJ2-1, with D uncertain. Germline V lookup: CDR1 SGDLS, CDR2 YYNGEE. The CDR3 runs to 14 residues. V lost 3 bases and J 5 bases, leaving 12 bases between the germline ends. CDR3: CASSAPVLNNEQFF. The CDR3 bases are TGTGCCAGCAGCGCCCCTGTGCTCAACAATGAGCAGTTCTTC.

CDR3 amino acids: CASSPWTSEAFF. For the CDR3, the DNA is TGTGCCAGCAGTCCCTGGACCTCTGAAGCTTTCTTT. This rearrangement joins TRBV28 to TRBJ1-1, with D unresolved. V lost 5 bases to trimming and J lost 6 bases, with 10 bases between them. The CDR3 has 12 amino acids. Germline V gives CDR1 MDHEN, CDR2 SYDVKM.

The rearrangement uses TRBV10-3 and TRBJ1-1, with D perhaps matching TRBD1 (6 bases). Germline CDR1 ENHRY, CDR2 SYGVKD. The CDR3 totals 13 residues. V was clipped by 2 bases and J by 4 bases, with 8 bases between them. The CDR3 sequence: CAISEDRFTEAFF. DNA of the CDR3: TGTGCCATCAGTGAGGACAGGTTCACTGAAGCTTTCTTT.

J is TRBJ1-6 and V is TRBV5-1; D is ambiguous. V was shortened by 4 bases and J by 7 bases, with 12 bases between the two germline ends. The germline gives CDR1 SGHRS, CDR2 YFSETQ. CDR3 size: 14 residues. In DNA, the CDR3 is TGCGCCAGCAGCCCGGGCCAACCCAATTCACCCCTCCACTTT. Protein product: CASSPGQPNSPLHF.

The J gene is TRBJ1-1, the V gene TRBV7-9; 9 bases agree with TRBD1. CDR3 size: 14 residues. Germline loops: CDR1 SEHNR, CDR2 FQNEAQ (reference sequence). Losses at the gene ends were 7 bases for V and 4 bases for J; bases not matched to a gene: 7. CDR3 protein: CASTVTGGSTEAFF. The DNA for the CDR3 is TGTGCCAGCACGGTTACAGGGGGCAGCACTGAAGCTTTCTTT. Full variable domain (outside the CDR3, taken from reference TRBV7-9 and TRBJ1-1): DTGVSQNPRHKITKRGQNVTFRCDPISEHNRLYWYRQTLGQGPEFLTYFQNEAQLEKSRLLSDRFSAERPKGSFSTLEIQRTEQGDSAMYLCASTVTGGSTEAFFGQGTRLTVV.

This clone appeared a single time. The CDR3 sequence: CASSPPMRQPEAFF. CDR3 nucleotide sequence: TGTGCCAGCTCACCACCAATGCGGCAGCCTGAAGCTTTCTTT. The chain combines TRBV18 with TRBJ1-1; D gene ambiguous. CDR3 length: 14 amino acids. V lost 0 bases and J 6 bases, leaving 11 bases between the germline ends. Germline values: CDR1 KGHSH, CDR2 LQKENI.

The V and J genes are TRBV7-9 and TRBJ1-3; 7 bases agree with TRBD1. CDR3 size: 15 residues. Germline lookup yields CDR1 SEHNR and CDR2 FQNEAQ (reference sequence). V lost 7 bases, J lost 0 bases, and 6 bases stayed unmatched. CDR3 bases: TGTGCCAGCATACAGGGGACTAGCTCTGGAAACACCATATATTTT. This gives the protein CASIQGTSSGNTIYF.

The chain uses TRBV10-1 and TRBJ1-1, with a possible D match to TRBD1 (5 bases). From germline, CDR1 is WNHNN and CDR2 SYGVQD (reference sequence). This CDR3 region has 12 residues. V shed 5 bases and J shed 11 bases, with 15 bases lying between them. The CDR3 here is CASSRDGEVAFF. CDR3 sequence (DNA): TGCGCCAGCAGTAGGGACGGCGAAGTGGCTTTCTTT.

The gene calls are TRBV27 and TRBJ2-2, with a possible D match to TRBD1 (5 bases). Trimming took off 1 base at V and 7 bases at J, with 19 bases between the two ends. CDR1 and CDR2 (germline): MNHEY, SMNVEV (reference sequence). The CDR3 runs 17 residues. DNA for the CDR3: TGTGCCAGCAGTTTATGGTCAGGGCAAATTCAACACGGGGAGCTGTTTTTT. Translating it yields CASSLWSGQIQHGELFF.

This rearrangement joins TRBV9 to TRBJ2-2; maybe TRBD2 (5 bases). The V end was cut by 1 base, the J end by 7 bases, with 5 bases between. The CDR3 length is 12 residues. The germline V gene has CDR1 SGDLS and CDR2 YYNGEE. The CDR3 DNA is TGTGCCAGCAGCGTACGGGACGGGGAGCTGTTTTTT. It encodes CASSVRDGELFF.

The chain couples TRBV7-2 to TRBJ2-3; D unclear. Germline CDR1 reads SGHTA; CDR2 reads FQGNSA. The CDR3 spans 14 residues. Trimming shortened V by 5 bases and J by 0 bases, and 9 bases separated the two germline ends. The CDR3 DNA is TGTGCCAGCAGCCCGTCGTCCAGCACAGATACGCAGTATTTT. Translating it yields CASSPSSSTDTQYF.

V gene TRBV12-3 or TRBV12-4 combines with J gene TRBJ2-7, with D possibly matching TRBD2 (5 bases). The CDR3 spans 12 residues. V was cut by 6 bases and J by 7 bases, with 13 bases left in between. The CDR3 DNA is TGTGCCAGCAGGCACGGTACTAGGGAGCAGTACTTC. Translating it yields CASRHGTREQYF.

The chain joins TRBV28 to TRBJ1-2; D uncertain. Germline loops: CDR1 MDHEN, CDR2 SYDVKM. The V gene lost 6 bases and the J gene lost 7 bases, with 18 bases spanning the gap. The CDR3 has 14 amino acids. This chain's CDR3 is CASRGDTILRGYTF. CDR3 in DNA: TGTGCCAGCAGGGGAGACACCATCCTTCGTGGCTACACCTTC.

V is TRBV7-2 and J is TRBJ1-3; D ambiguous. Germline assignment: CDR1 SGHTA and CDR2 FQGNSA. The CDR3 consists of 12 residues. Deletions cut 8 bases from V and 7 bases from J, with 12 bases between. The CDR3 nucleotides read TGTGCCAGCTCAAGTTCCCGGAACACCATATATTTT. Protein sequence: CASSSSRNTIYF.

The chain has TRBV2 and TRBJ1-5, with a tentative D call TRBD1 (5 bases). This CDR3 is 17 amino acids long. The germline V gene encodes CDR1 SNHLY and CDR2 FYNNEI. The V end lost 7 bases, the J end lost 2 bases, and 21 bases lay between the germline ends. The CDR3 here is CASNGDVQSIGNQPQHF. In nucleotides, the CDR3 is TGTGCCAGCAATGGGGACGTCCAAAGTATCGGCAATCAGCCCCAGCATTTT.

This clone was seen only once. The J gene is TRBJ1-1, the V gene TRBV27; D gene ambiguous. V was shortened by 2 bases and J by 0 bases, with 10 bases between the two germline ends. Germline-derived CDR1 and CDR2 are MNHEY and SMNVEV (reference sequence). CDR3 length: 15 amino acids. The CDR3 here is CASSLLGSMNTEAFF. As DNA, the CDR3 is TGTGCCAGCAGTTTACTCGGGTCGATGAACACTGAAGCTTTCTTT.

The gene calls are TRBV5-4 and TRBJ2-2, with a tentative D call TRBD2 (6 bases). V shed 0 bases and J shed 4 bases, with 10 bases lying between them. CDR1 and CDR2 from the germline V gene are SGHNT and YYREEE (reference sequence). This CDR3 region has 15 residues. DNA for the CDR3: TGTGCCAGCAGCTTGGGACTAGTTAGCACCGGGGAGCTGTTTTTT. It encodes CASSLGLVSTGELFF.

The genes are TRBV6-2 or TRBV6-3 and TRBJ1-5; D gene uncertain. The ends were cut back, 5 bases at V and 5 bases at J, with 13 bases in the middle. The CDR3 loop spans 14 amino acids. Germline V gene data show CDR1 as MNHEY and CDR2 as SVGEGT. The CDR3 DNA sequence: TGTGCCAGCAGTGACCTATACGGGGATCAGCCCCAGCATTTT. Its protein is CASSDLYGDQPQHF.

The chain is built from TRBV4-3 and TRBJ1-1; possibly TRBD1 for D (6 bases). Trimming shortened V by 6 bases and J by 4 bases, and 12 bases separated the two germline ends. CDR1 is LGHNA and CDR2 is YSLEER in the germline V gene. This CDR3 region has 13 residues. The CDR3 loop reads CASRQGMGTEAFF. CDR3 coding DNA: TGCGCCAGCAGACAGGGAATGGGCACTGAAGCTTTCTTT.

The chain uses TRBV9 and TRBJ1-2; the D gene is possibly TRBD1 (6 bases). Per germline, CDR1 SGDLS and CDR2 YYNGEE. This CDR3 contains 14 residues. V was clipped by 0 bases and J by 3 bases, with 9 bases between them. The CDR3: CASSVEGGDYGYTF. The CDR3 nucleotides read TGTGCCAGCAGCGTAGAGGGGGGCGACTATGGCTACACCTTC.

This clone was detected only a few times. In nucleotides, the CDR3 is TGCGCCAGCAGCCAAGACACGAACACTGAAGCTTTCTTT. Encoded protein: CASSQDTNTEAFF. The chain couples TRBV4-3 to TRBJ1-1, with D hard to call. The CDR3 length is 13 residues. Trimming left V 0 bases short and J 1 base short, with 3 bases between. CDR1 and CDR2 (germline): LGHNA, YSLEER.

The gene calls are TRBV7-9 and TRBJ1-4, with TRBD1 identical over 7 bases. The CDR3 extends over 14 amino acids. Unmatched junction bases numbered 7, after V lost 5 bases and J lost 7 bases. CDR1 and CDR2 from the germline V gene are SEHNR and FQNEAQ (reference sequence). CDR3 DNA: TGTGCCAGCAGCCCCGGGACAGCCGCTGAAAAACTGTTTTTT. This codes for CASSPGTAAEKLFF.